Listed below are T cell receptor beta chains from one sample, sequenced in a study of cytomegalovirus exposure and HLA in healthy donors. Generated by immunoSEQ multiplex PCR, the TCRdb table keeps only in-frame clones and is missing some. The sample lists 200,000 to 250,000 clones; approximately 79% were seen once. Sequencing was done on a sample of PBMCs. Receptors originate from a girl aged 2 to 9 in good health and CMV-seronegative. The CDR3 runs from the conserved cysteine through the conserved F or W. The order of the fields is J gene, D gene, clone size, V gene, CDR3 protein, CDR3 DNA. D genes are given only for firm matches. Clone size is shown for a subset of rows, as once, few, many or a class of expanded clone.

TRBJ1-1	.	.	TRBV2	CASSERETMNTEAFF	TGTGCCAGCAGTGAGAGGGAAACCATGAACACTGAAGCTTTCTTT
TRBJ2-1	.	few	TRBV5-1	CASSLEESSYNEQFF	TGCGCCAGCAGCTTGGAGGAGAGCTCCTACAATGAGCAGTTCTTC
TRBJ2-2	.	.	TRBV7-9	CASSLDKSGELFF	TGTGCCAGCAGCTTAGATAAGAGCGGGGAGCTGTTTTTT
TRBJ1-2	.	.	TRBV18	CASSPRGSGGYTF	TGTGCCAGCTCCCCTAGAGGGAGTGGTGGCTACACCTTC
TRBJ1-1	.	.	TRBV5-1	CASSLIPGGNTEAFF	TGCGCCAGCAGCTTGATACCAGGAGGTAACACTGAAGCTTTCTTT
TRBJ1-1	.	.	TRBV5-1	CASSREVNTEAFF	TGCGCCAGCAGCCGGGAGGTGAACACTGAAGCTTTCTTT
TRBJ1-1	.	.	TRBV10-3	CATKTPGDTEAFF	TGTGCCACCAAGACACCGGGGGACACTGAAGCTTTCTTT
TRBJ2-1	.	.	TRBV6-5	CASSYRGEQFF	TGTGCCAGCAGTTACAGGGGTGAGCAGTTCTTC
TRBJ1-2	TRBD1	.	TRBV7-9	CASSYGQGAYGYTF	TGTGCCAGCAGTTACGGACAGGGGGCTTATGGCTACACCTTC
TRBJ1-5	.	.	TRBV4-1	CASSQGTARHQPQHF	TGCGCCAGCAGCCAAGGGACAGCGCGGCATCAGCCCCAGCATTTT
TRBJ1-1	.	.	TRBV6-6	CASSVRGPEAFF	TGTGCCAGCAGTGTCAGGGGCCCTGAAGCTTTCTTT
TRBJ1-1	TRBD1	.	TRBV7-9	CASSAQGANTEAFF	TGTGCCAGCAGCGCACAGGGGGCCAACACTGAAGCTTTCTTT
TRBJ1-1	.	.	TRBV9	CASSAWDTRDTEAFF	TGTGCCAGCAGCGCATGGGACACTCGGGACACTGAAGCTTTCTTT
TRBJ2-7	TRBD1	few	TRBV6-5	CASSSPGQGYEQYF	TGTGCCAGCAGTTCGCCGGGACAGGGTTACGAGCAGTACTTC